The clone carrying this T cell receptor beta chain was seen only once. Data came from immunoSEQ multiplex PCR; TCRdb stores just in-frame clones and leaves some out. The sample records fewer than 14,000 clones, approximately 80% being singletons. The sample is drawn from a study of PD-1 and CTLA-4 blockade in melanoma. The V and J ends lost 4 bases and 7 bases, in that order; junction bases with no gene match: 2. The germline V gene has CDR1 LGHNA and CDR2 YSLEER. The CDR3 consists of 15 residues. Sequenced material: CD8+ T cells from peripheral blood, taken from a patient given anti-PD-1 treatment. The clonotype originates from a human donor with melanoma. The chain carries TRBV4-3 and TRBJ2-1; 15 nucleotides align to TRBD2. CDR3 sequence (DNA): TGCGCCAGCAGCCTGGGACTAGCGGGGGGTAATGAGCAGTTCTTC. It encodes CASSLGLAGGNEQFF.